These 11 T cell receptor beta chains originate from one sample sequenced in a study of T-cell memory formation after mild COVID-19 (dated by TCRdb to the early 2020s). Library method: 5' RACE. Data came from an Illumina NovaSeq 6000. TCRdb trimmed public reads at Q25 via fastp, called clones via MiXCR and kept in-frame beta chains. CDR3 protein duplicates are merged, each entry listing the most common genes and DNA. The sample table contains about 82,000 distinct CDR3 sequences; only one count was recorded for roughly 13% of them. 41% of the sample is in the top ten clones. Source material: PBMCs or a T cell subset sorted from them (not recorded which). These receptors all come from a man aged 18 to 29 who had mild COVID-19 (a few samples of this study predate the infection). The sample titles of this study are shuffled in the database, so cell type and time point are left out; the donor was told from shared clones.

This clonotype was recorded many times. J is TRBJ2-7 and V is TRBV4-3; 9 bases align to TRBD1. V lost 4 bases, J lost 4 bases, and 2 bases stayed unmatched. CDR3 length: 13 residues. In germline, CDR1 is LGHNA, CDR2 YSLEER. This chain's CDR3 is CASSLDRGYEQYV. The DNA for the CDR3 is TGCGCCAGCAGCCTAGACAGGGGGTACGAGCAGTACGTC.

This clonotype was recorded many times. The chain links TRBV29-1 to TRBJ2-1, with TRBD2 matching over 9 bases. CDR3 length: 13 amino acids. Trimming at V came to 6 bases and at J to 5 bases, leaving 5 bases not matched to a gene. Germline CDR1 SQVTM, CDR2 ANQGSEA. The CDR3, as DNA: TGCAGCGTAGCGGGGGGCCCACACAATGAGCAGTTCTTC. This codes for CSVAGGPHNEQFF.

This clonotype was counted only a few times. CDR3 amino acids: CASSIAVGTEAFF. DNA for the CDR3: TGTGCCAGTAGTATCGCGGTTGGTACTGAAGCTTTCTTT. The chain couples TRBV19 to TRBJ1-1; D is uncertain. The V gene's germline CDR1 is LNHDA and CDR2 SQIVND (reference sequence). V was trimmed by 3 bases and J by 5 bases, leaving 10 bases between them. CDR3 length equals 13 residues.

This clonotype was counted between two and nine times. V and J are TRBV24-1 and TRBJ2-1, with 9 bases matching TRBD2. Looked up from germline, CDR1 is KGHDR and CDR2 is SFDVKD. J was trimmed by 7 bases and V by 3 bases; bases with no gene match: 6. The length of the CDR3 is 15 residues. CDR3 residues: CATSDPTSGRNEQFF. The CDR3 DNA is TGTGCCACCAGTGATCCGACTAGCGGTCGAAATGAGCAGTTCTTC.

This clonotype came up a few times. V usage is TRBV6-2 or TRBV6-3 and J usage is TRBJ2-2; TRBD2 matches 7 bases. The CDR3 sequence is 18 residues long. V shed 8 bases, J shed 2 bases, and the junction held 17 bases outside the gene matches. Germline CDR1 reads MNHEY; CDR2 reads SVGEGT. The CDR3 region has the DNA TGTGCCAGCGCGACCGAAATAGCGGGCCGGGTCAACACCGGGGAGCTGTTTTTT. Its protein product is CASATEIAGRVNTGELFF.

J is TRBJ2-1 and V is TRBV18, with TRBD2 matching over 13 bases. The length of the CDR3 is 18 residues. Looked up from germline, CDR1 is KGHSH and CDR2 is LQKENI. J lost 7 bases, V lost 0 bases, and 9 bases had no gene match. The CDR3, as DNA: TGTGCCAGCTCACCACCCACTAGCGGGGGGGCGGAGTGGAATGAGCAGTTCTTC. Protein product: CASSPPTSGGAEWNEQFF.

This clonotype was seen a few times. This chain uses TRBV28 with TRBJ2-1; D gene uncertain. There are 12 residues in the CDR3. Germline loops: CDR1 MDHEN, CDR2 SYDVKM. Trimming pared 3 bases from V and 5 bases from J, leaving 5 bases between. The CDR3 DNA sequence: TGTGCCAGCAGTTTCGGCCACAATGAGCAGTTCTTC. This gives the protein CASSFGHNEQFF.

The chain joins TRBV19 to TRBJ1-5; no definite D call. Germline CDR1 reads LNHDA; CDR2 reads SQIVND (reference sequence). V gave up 5 bases and J gave up 0 bases, with 14 bases separating them. This CDR3 is 16 amino acids long. The CDR3 protein is CASSETARYSNQPQHF. As DNA, the CDR3 is TGTGCCAGTAGTGAAACAGCTAGGTATAGCAATCAGCCCCAGCATTTT. The variable domain in full, with the rest retrieved from reference TRBV19 and TRBJ1-5, is DGGITQSPKYLFRKEGQNVTLSCEQNLNHDAMYWYRQDPGQGLRLIYYSQIVNDFQKGDIAEGYSVSREKKESFPLTVTSAQKNPTAFYLCASSETARYSNQPQHFGDGTRLSIL.

The chain uses TRBV19 and TRBJ2-3; 8 nucleotides match TRBD1. The V segment lost 0 bases and the J segment 3 bases; nucleotides outside the gene matches: 14. The CDR3 spans 19 residues. Germline assignment: CDR1 LNHDA and CDR2 SQIVND (reference sequence). The CDR3 nucleotides read TGTGCCAGTAGTATAGATCTGATGGACAGGGAGAGACAGACAGATACGCAGTATTTT. Its translation: CASSIDLMDRERQTDTQYF.

This clonotype has a count of ten or more. The rearrangement links TRBV4-2 to TRBJ2-1, with 10 positions matching TRBD2. From germline, CDR1 is LGHNA and CDR2 YNFKEQ. V was pared by 4 bases and J by 5 bases, with 11 bases of the junction left unmatched. This CDR3 comprises 17 residues. The CDR3 is CASSPLNLAGEHNEQFF. For the CDR3, the DNA is TGTGCCAGCAGCCCCTTAAACCTAGCGGGGGAACACAATGAGCAGTTCTTC.

The V call is TRBV4-1, the J call TRBJ2-3; TRBD2 matches at 10 bases. Per the germline V gene, CDR1 is MGHRA and CDR2 is YSYEKL. V shed 0 bases, J shed 5 bases, and the junction held 2 bases outside the gene matches. This CDR3 contains 15 residues. CDR3 in DNA: TGCGCCAGCAGCCAAGAAACTAGCGGGGTAGATACGCAGTATTTT. It translates to CASSQETSGVDTQYF.